These T cell receptor beta chains were read from a single sample in a study of response to subunit inactivated influenza vaccine. MiXCR, run by TCRdb on the RT-PCR reads, gives a single entry per CDR3 protein. This table holds 700,000 to 800,000 distinct CDR3 sequences, about a fifth found once. The material sequenced was PBMCs from blood, taken approximately 5 days after vaccination. These receptors originate from a man aged 45 to 65 who received an inactivated influenza vaccine. Both conserved end residues are part of each CDR3. A D gene is named only where the DNA matches it firmly. Clone size is shown for a subset of rows, as once, few, many or a class of expanded clone.

CDR3 protein	CDR3 DNA	CDR3 length	clone size	J gene	D gene	V gene
CASSGWTGTEQFF	TGTGCCAGCAGTGGATGGACAGGGACTGAGCAGTTCTTC	13	few	TRBJ2-1	TRBD1	TRBV6-1
CASSLLTSDSNEQFF	TGCGCCAGCAGCTTGTTGACTAGCGACAGCAATGAGCAGTTCTTC	15	NA	TRBJ2-1	TRBD2	TRBV5-1
CASSWETSGPTYEQYF	TGCGCCAGCAGCTGGGAGACTAGCGGACCAACCTACGAGCAGTACTTC	16	NA	TRBJ2-7	TRBD2	TRBV5-1
CASSGTVSTDTQYF	TGTGCCAGCAGTGGGACAGTTAGCACAGATACGCAGTATTTT	14	many	TRBJ2-3	TRBD1	TRBV12-3/TRBV12-4
CASSPGLWTRTRKNIQYF	TGTGCCAGCAGCCCGGGCCTATGGACAAGGACCCGAAAAAACATTCAGTACTTC	18	NA	TRBJ2-4	NA	TRBV7-6
CASSSTGTANTDTQYF	TGCGCCAGCAGCAGCACCGGGACAGCTAACACAGATACGCAGTATTTT	16	NA	TRBJ2-3	TRBD1	TRBV5-1
CASSYGLATYEQYF	TGTGCCAGCAGCTACGGACTAGCAACCTACGAGCAGTACTTC	14	NA	TRBJ2-7	TRBD2	TRBV7-8
CSASDSTLYF	TGCAGTGCTAGCGACAGCACCCTGTACTTC	10	few	TRBJ2-7	NA	TRBV20-1
CASSWLPVNTDTQYF	TGTGCCAGCAGTTGGCTCCCGGTGAACACAGATACGCAGTATTTT	15	few	TRBJ2-3	NA	TRBV12-3/TRBV12-4
CASSQGRPSYEQYF	TGCGCCAGCAGCCAAGGCCGACCGTCATACGAGCAGTACTTC	14	few	TRBJ2-7	NA	TRBV4-1
CASSYSFRDTQYF	TGTGCCAGCAGTTACTCGTTCAGAGATACGCAGTATTTT	13	few	TRBJ2-3	NA	TRBV6-6
CASSFRTGTNTEAFF	TGTGCCAGCAGCTTTCGGACAGGAACGAACACTGAAGCTTTCTTT	15	NA	TRBJ1-1	TRBD1	TRBV5-6
CASSQGQGRYGYTF	TGTGCCAGCAGTCAGGGACAGGGACGCTATGGCTACACCTTC	14	NA	TRBJ1-2	TRBD1	TRBV6-1
CASSSRQGTSSPLHF	TGTGCCAGCAGCTCAAGACAGGGCACGAGTTCACCCCTCCACTTT	15	few	TRBJ1-6	TRBD1	TRBV5-5
CASSIDDRTSAFF	TGTGCCAGTAGTATAGATGATCGGACCTCGGCTTTCTTT	13	few	TRBJ1-1	NA	TRBV19
CANSLQGLAGSYEQYF	TGTGCCAACAGCTTACAGGGACTAGCGGGCTCCTACGAGCAGTACTTC	16	NA	TRBJ2-7	TRBD2	TRBV7-8
CASSLDRGGVFF	TGTGCCAGCAGCTTAGATCGGGGGGGAGTGTTTTTT	12	many	TRBJ1-4	NA	TRBV7-2
CASSLDGQNYNEQFF	TGTGCCAGCAGCTTAGATGGTCAGAACTACAATGAGCAGTTCTTC	15	NA	TRBJ2-1	NA	TRBV7-6
CSASYRGSSYNEQFF	TGCAGTGCTAGTTATCGCGGGAGCTCCTACAATGAGCAGTTCTTC	15	NA	TRBJ2-1	TRBD2	TRBV20-1
CASTTWRGGGGYTF	TGTGCCAGCACCACGTGGAGGGGCGGGGGTGGCTACACCTTC	14	NA	TRBJ1-2	NA	TRBV12-3/TRBV12-4